These 28 T cell receptor beta chains came from one sample sequenced in a study of cytomegalovirus exposure and HLA in healthy donors. The PCR contained 60 Vbeta and 13 Jbeta primers. Sequencing was performed with immunoSEQ multiplex PCR; in TCRdb, only in-frame clones are kept and a portion is missing. Counted here are 180,000 or so clones, 82% occurring once; the ten biggest clones make up 1.5% to 1.7%. The sample taken for sequencing was PBMCs. The receptors were sampled from a man between 35 and 55 years old in good health and CMV-seronegative.

The count of this clone is one. The genes are TRBV29-1 and TRBJ2-1; TRBD1 aligns across 9 bases. The germline V gene encodes CDR1 SQVTM and CDR2 ANQGSEA. V gave up 7 bases and J gave up 7 bases; unmatched junction bases: 2. The CDR3 totals 11 residues. The CDR3: CSGGQGNEQFF. The CDR3 nucleotides read TGCAGCGGCGGACAGGGGAATGAGCAGTTCTTC.

The J gene is TRBJ1-5, the V gene TRBV18; tentative D call: TRBD1 (6 bases). Germline V gives CDR1 KGHSH, CDR2 LQKENI. The CDR3 totals 14 residues. Deletions cut 6 bases from V and 1 base from J, with 10 bases between. CDR3 loop: CASSHTGSNQPQHF. CDR3 bases: TGTGCCAGCTCCCACACAGGGAGCAATCAGCCCCAGCATTTT.

The chain couples TRBV6-1 to TRBJ2-3; 7 nucleotides align to TRBD2. V was clipped by 2 bases and J by 0 bases; unmatched bases: 8. CDR3 length equals 17 residues. Per the germline V gene, CDR1 is MNHNS and CDR2 is SASEGT. This chain's CDR3 is CASSEKSSGRSTDTQYF. The CDR3 DNA is TGTGCCAGCAGTGAAAAGTCTAGCGGTAGGAGCACAGATACGCAGTATTTT.

This clone was seen a few times. Other nucleotide sequences from this sample produce the same CDR3. This chain links TRBV9 with TRBJ1-2; 8 nucleotides line up with TRBD1. CDR1 is SGDLS and CDR2 is YYNGEE in the germline V gene. The CDR3 is 16 residues long. V shed 0 bases and J 8 bases; nucleotides not matched to a gene: 12. CDR3 sequence reads: CASSVARQGPPRGYTF. CDR3 bases: TGTGCCAGCAGCGTAGCGAGACAGGGGCCCCCGAGGGGCTACACCTTC. The whole variable domain, filled in from reference TRBV9 and TRBJ1-2, reads DSGVTQTPKHLITATGQRVTLRCSPRSGDLSVYWYQQSLDQGLQFLIQYYNGEERAKGNILERFSAQQFPDLHSELNLSSLELGDSALYFCASSVARQGPPRGYTFGSGTRLTVV.

In this sample, this clone turned up once. This chain uses TRBV5-1 with TRBJ2-7, with TRBD2 matching 9 bases. V dropped 5 bases and J dropped 2; count of bases not matched to a gene: 5. The CDR3 loop spans 14 amino acids. The germline gives CDR1 SGHRS, CDR2 YFSETQ. The CDR3 loop reads CASSTTSGTYEQYF. In DNA form, the CDR3 reads TGCGCCAGCAGTACGACTAGCGGCACCTACGAGCAGTACTTC.

The chain uses TRBV30 and TRBJ1-1, with D perhaps matching TRBD1 (5 bases). Germline lookup yields CDR1 GTSNPN and CDR2 SVGIG (reference sequence). The V end lost 8 bases, the J end lost 1 base, and 11 bases lay between the germline ends. The CDR3 spans 12 residues. The CDR3 sequence: CAVGGGNTEAFF. The CDR3 region has the DNA TGTGCCGTAGGCGGGGGGAACACTGAAGCTTTCTTT.

The genes are TRBV19 and TRBJ1-5; 7 nucleotides agree with TRBD1. The length of the CDR3 is 14 residues. Germline V CDR1 and CDR2: LNHDA, SQIVND (reference sequence). The junction had 4 bases not matched to a gene; V was cut back by 6 bases and J by 2 bases. The CDR3 DNA reads TGTGCCAGTAGCCGACAGGGCCGCAATCAGCCCCAGCATTTT. Translating gives CASSRQGRNQPQHF.

The V and J genes are TRBV5-4 and TRBJ1-1; 9 bases agree with TRBD1. Germline V gene lookup returns CDR1 SGHNT and CDR2 YYREEE (reference sequence). Trimming removed 1 base from V and 1 base from J; junction bases left unmatched: 2. The CDR3 length is 15 residues. CDR3: CASSLPTGGNTEAFF. Here the CDR3 DNA reads TGTGCCAGCAGCTTGCCGACAGGGGGGAACACTGAAGCTTTCTTT.

In its sample, this clone was seen a few times. The rearrangement links TRBV9 to TRBJ1-3, with TRBD1 identical over 8 bases. CDR1 is SGDLS, CDR2 YYNGEE, per germline. After removal of 0 bases from V and 2 bases from J, the junction contained 4 bases not matched to a gene. The CDR3 has 16 amino acids. In DNA form, the CDR3 reads TGTGCCAGCAGCGTAGCTGACAGGGGAGCTGGAAACACCATATATTTT. Its translation: CASSVADRGAGNTIYF.

V gene TRBV30 combines with J gene TRBJ1-2; unclear D gene. This CDR3 has 12 amino acids. V dropped 3 bases and J dropped 7 bases, with 12 bases sitting between them. Germline lookup yields CDR1 GTSNPN and CDR2 SVGIG (reference sequence). Here the CDR3 reads CAWSGGFSGYTF. CDR3 DNA: TGTGCCTGGAGCGGAGGGTTTAGTGGCTACACCTTC. Supplemented by reference TRBV30 and TRBJ1-2, the full variable domain reads SQTIHQWPATLVQPVGSPLSLECTVEGTSNPNLYWYRQAAGRGLQLLFYSVGIGQISSEVPQNLSASRPQDRQFILSSKKLLLSDSGFYLCAWSGGFSGYTFGSGTRLTVV.

The chain joins TRBV7-2 to TRBJ1-1, with 7 bases identical to TRBD1. Trimming at V came to 5 bases and at J to 6 bases, leaving 12 bases not matched to a gene. The CDR3 length is 15 residues. Germline V gene lookup returns CDR1 SGHTA and CDR2 FQGNSA. The CDR3 protein is CASSLRQGTSPEAFF. The CDR3 DNA follows: TGTGCCAGCAGCCTCCGACAGGGAACTTCACCTGAAGCTTTCTTT.

The chain couples TRBV6-5 to TRBJ1-1; a possible D gene is TRBD1 (5 bases). Germline V gene lookup returns CDR1 MNHEY and CDR2 SVGAGI. Trimming took 5 bases from V and 11 from J, leaving 18 bases between them. The CDR3 extends over 13 amino acids. The CDR3 DNA reads as TGTGCCAGCAGTGTCGATCCCCAGGGATCGGCTTTCTTT. It specifies CASSVDPQGSAFF.

This clone showed up just once. CDR3 bases: TGTGCCAGCAGCCCGGGAGGTCCAGCGGGGGAAAAACTGTTTTTT. Translation gives CASSPGGPAGEKLFF. This sequence joins TRBV4-2 and TRBJ1-4, with no clear D. The germline V gene encodes CDR1 LGHNA and CDR2 YNFKEQ. Trimming removed 4 bases from V and 8 bases from J, with 17 bases in between. CDR3 size: 15 residues.

The sample holds a few counts of this clone. Additional DNA sequences in this sample encode the identical CDR3. This chain connects TRBV7-3 to TRBJ1-1; D is unclear. The CDR3 sequence is 13 residues long. CDR1 is SGHTA, CDR2 FQGTGA, per germline. Trimming stripped 4 bases from V and 1 base from J, with 7 bases between. Here the CDR3 DNA reads TGTGCCAGCAGCTCCCAAGCGAACACTGAAGCTTTCTTT. This translates into CASSSQANTEAFF.

The chain links TRBV25-1 to TRBJ2-1, with 10 bases lining up with TRBD1. This CDR3 is 16 amino acids long. Per germline, CDR1 MGHDK and CDR2 SYGVNS. V lost 4 bases to trimming and J lost 4 bases; unmatched junction nucleotides: 7. CDR3: CASSVRDRGTYNEQFF. CDR3 nucleotide sequence: TGTGCCAGCAGTGTCCGGGACAGGGGAACATACAATGAGCAGTTCTTC.

The rearrangement joins TRBV7-9 to TRBJ2-3; TRBD2 aligns across 8 bases. Germline trimming cut 0 bases from V and 5 bases from J; bases unmatched to any gene: 7. The CDR3 contains 16 residues. Germline V CDR1 and CDR2: SEHNR, FQNEAQ (reference sequence). The CDR3 loop is CASSLARRGGLDTQYF. For the CDR3, the DNA is TGTGCCAGCAGCTTAGCGCGCCGGGGGGGATTAGATACGCAGTATTTT.

CDR3 nucleotides: TGTGCCAGCAGTTCTTGGGACAGGGACGGCTACACCTTC. It codes for CASSSWDRDGYTF. V usage is TRBV28 and J usage is TRBJ1-2; 9 bases line up with TRBD1. This CDR3 region has 13 residues. Germline assignment: CDR1 MDHEN and CDR2 SYDVKM. J lost 8 bases, V lost 4 bases, and 5 bases had no gene match.

This clone was observed a handful of times. This chain joins TRBV9 and TRBJ2-7; 7 positions match TRBD2. The CDR3 totals 14 residues. The germline CDR1 and CDR2 sequences are SGDLS and YYNGEE. V was pared by 2 bases and J by 3 bases, with 5 bases of the junction left unmatched. CDR3 DNA sequence: TGTGCCAGCAGCGTGCGCCTAGCGGACTACGAGCAGTACTTC. Translated: CASSVRLADYEQYF.

The chain carries TRBV25-1 and TRBJ1-4; D gene ambiguous. Germline CDR1 MGHDK, CDR2 SYGVNS. The ends were cut back, 3 bases at V and 0 bases at J, with 5 bases in the middle. The CDR3 is made up of 14 amino acids. In DNA form, the CDR3 reads TGTGCCAGCAGTGACACAGCAACTAATGAAAAACTGTTTTTT. Translation: CASSDTATNEKLFF. The complete variable domain, with remaining parts taken from reference TRBV25-1 and TRBJ1-4, reads EADIYQTPRYLVIGTGKKITLECSQTMGHDKMYWYQQDPGMELHLIHYSYGVNSTEKGDLSSESTVSRIRTEHFPLTLESARPSHTSQYLCASSDTATNEKLFFGSGTQLSVL.

The V call is TRBV4-2, the J call TRBJ1-4; no clear D. This CDR3 is 15 amino acids long. V was trimmed by 4 bases and J by 2 bases, leaving 11 bases between them. Germline CDR1 and CDR2: LGHNA and YNFKEQ. CDR3 residues: CASSRLVDTNEKLFF. The CDR3 coding sequence is TGTGCCAGCAGCCGATTAGTTGATACTAATGAAAAACTGTTTTTT.

J is TRBJ2-1 and V is TRBV9; D call uncertain. Germline CDR1 SGDLS, CDR2 YYNGEE. The CDR3 sequence is 14 residues long. Trimming took 0 bases from V and 8 from J, leaving 12 bases between them. CDR3 DNA sequence: TGTGCCAGCAGCGTAGACCCGTTTGGAGATGAGCAGTTCTTC. This gives the protein CASSVDPFGDEQFF.

The chain combines TRBV5-6 with TRBJ1-2, with D perhaps TRBD1 (6 bases). Germline CDR1 is SGHDT and CDR2 is YYEEEE. The ends were cut back, 4 bases at V and 5 bases at J, with 15 bases in the middle. CDR3 length equals 14 residues. The CDR3 here is CASSPSHREYGYTF. CDR3 nucleotides: TGTGCCAGCAGCCCATCACACAGGGAGTATGGCTACACCTTC.

This chain links TRBV4-2 with TRBJ2-7; TRBD2 agrees at 11 bases. V was pared by 0 bases and J by 10 bases, with 8 bases of the junction left unmatched. The germline CDR1 and CDR2 sequences are LGHNA and YNFKEQ. This CDR3 has 15 amino acids. DNA for the CDR3: TGTGCCAGCAGCCAAGACCGTGTAGCGGGAGGGAGACAGTACTTC. This encodes CASSQDRVAGGRQYF.

This clone appeared a single time. The genes are TRBV19 and TRBJ2-7; 8 bases align to TRBD1. The CDR3 extends over 13 amino acids. Trimming at V came to 6 bases and at J to 2 bases, leaving 3 bases not matched to a gene. Germline CDR1 reads LNHDA; CDR2 reads SQIVND (reference sequence). The CDR3 nucleotides are TGTGCCAGTAGCTACAGGGGGGCCTACGAGCAGTACTTC. Encoded protein: CASSYRGAYEQYF.

The chain combines TRBV28 with TRBJ1-5, with D perhaps TRBD1 (6 bases). V was pared by 7 bases and J by 1 base, with 11 bases between. The CDR3 length is 14 residues. The germline V gene has CDR1 MDHEN and CDR2 SYDVKM. This chain's CDR3 is CASMVGASNQPQHF. DNA of the CDR3: TGTGCCAGCATGGTGGGGGCGAGCAATCAGCCCCAGCATTTT. The full variable domain, its missing parts supplied by reference TRBV28 and TRBJ1-5, is DVKVTQSSRYLVKRTGEKVFLECVQDMDHENMFWYRQDPGLGLRLIYFSYDVKMKEKGDIPEGYSVSREKKERFSLILESASTNQTSMYLCASMVGASNQPQHFGDGTRLSIL.

The chain recombines TRBV19 with TRBJ1-5; no definite D call. The CDR3 consists of 15 residues. V lost 3 bases and J 4 bases, leaving 13 bases between the germline ends. From germline, CDR1 is LNHDA and CDR2 SQIVND (reference sequence). CDR3 loop: CASSINVDTNQPQHF. CDR3 DNA: TGTGCCAGTAGTATTAATGTCGACACTAATCAGCCCCAGCATTTT.

V gene TRBV10-3 combines with J gene TRBJ2-5; 8 nucleotides agree with TRBD2. With V trimmed by 2 bases and J by 5 bases, 10 bases remained unmatched. The CDR3 totals 16 residues. Germline V gene sequence: CDR1 ENHRY, CDR2 SYGVKD. CDR3 sequence: CAISEIEGLVKETQYF. CDR3 in DNA: TGTGCCATCAGTGAGATTGAGGGACTAGTAAAGGAGACCCAGTACTTC.

V gene TRBV12-5 combines with J gene TRBJ1-2, with D hard to call. Germline V gene lookup returns CDR1 LGHNT and CDR2 FRNRAP. Trimming shortened V by 8 bases and J by 8 bases, and 15 bases separated the two germline ends. The CDR3 sequence is 12 residues long. DNA of the CDR3: TGTGCTAGTAGACCCTCCCTGGGCGGCTACACCTTC. It encodes CASRPSLGGYTF.